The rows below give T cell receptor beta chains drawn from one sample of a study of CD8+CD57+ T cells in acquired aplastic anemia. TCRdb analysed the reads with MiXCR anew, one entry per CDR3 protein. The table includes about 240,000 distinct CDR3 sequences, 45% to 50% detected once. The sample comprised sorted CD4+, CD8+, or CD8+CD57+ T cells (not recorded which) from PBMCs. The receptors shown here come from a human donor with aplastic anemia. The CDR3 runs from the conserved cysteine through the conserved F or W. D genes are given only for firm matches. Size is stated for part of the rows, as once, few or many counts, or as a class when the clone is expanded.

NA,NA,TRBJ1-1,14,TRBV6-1,TGTGCCAGCAGTCACAATCAGGGACCCACTGAAGCTTTCTTT,CASSHNQGPTEAFF
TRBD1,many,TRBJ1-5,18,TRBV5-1,TGCGCCAGCAGCTTGGGGGACAGGGCCCTGGGGGCCGATGAGCCCCAGCATTTT,CASSLGDRALGADEPQHF
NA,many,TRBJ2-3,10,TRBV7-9,TGTGCCAGCAGCGTAGATACGCAGTATTTT,CASSVDTQYF
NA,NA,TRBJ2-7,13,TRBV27,TGTGCCAGCAGTCCCGGGACCTTCTACGAGCAGTACTTC,CASSPGTFYEQYF
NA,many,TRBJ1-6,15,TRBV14,TGTGCCAGCAGCCTCACGGAGGATAGGAATTCACCCCTCCACTTT,CASSLTEDRNSPLHF
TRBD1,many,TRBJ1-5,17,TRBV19,TGTGCCAGTAGTAAACCCCCGGGACAGCTTAGCAATCAGCCCCAGCATTTT,CASSKPPGQLSNQPQHF
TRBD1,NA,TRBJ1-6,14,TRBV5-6,TGTGCCAGCAGTAGGGGACAGGCACATTCACCCCTCCACTTT,CASSRGQAHSPLHF
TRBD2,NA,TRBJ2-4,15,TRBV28,TGTGCCAGGACTAGCGGGAGGGGAGCCAAAAACATTCAGTACTTC,CARTSGRGAKNIQYF
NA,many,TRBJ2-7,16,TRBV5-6,TGTGCCAGCAGCCAGCACCTCGTGATTCGCCCCTACGAGCAGTACTTC,CASSQHLVIRPYEQYF
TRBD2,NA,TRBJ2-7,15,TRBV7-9,TGTGCCAGCAGCTCCGAGGATAGCGGGATATACGAGCAGTACTTC,CASSSEDSGIYEQYF
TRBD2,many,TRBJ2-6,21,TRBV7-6,TGTGCCAGCAGCTTAGAGGCAGGGCTAGCGGGAACAATCTCTGGGGCCAACGTCCTGACTTTC,CASSLEAGLAGTISGANVLTF
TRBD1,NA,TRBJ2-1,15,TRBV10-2,TGTGCCAGCAGTCAACAGGGGAGCTCCTACAGTGAGCAGTTCTTC,CASSQQGSSYSEQFF
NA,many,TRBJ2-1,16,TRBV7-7,TGTGCTAGCAGCTTAGGCGTGACTAGTTTCTACAATGAGCAGTTCTTC,CASSLGVTSFYNEQFF
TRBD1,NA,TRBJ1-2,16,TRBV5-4,TGTGCCAGCACCCCCGGGACAGGGGGACTAAACTATGGCTACACCTTC,CASTPGTGGLNYGYTF
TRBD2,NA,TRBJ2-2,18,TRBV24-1,TGTGCCACAGAGACCGGGACTAGCGGGGGTCGCGACACCGGGGAGCTGTTTTTT,CATETGTSGGRDTGELFF
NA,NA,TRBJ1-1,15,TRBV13,TGTGCCAGCAGCCTAGCTGAGACTAGCGGGAATGAAGCTTTCTTT,CASSLAETSGNEAFF
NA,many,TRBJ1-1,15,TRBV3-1,TGTGCCAGCAGCCAAGATTTAGGGATGAACACTGAAGCTTTCTTT,CASSQDLGMNTEAFF
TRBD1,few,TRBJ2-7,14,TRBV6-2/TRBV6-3,TGTGCCAGCAGTTACAGGGACAGGGCCTACGAGCAGTACTTC,CASSYRDRAYEQYF
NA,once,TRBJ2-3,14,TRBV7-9,TGTGCCAGCAGTGCGGAGGGGCTCACAGATACGCAGTATTTT,CASSAEGLTDTQYF
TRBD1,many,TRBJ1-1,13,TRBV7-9,TGTGCCAGCAGCTACGACAGGGTCGCTGAAGCTTTCTTT,CASSYDRVAEAFF
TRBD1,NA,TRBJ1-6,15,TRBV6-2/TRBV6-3,TGTGCCAGCAGTTATGGGGCAGGGGGAAATTCACCCCTCCACTTT,CASSYGAGGNSPLHF
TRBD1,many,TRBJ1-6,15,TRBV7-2,TGTGCCAGCAGCCCAGACAGGGGGAGTAATTCACCCCTCCACTTT,CASSPDRGSNSPLHF
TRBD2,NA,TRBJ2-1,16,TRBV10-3,TGTGCCATCAGTTGGACTAGCGGCCGGTCCTACAATGAGCAGTTCTTC,CAISWTSGRSYNEQFF
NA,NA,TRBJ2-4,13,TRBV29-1,TGCAGCGTTGTGACAGCCGGTTTTAACATTCAGTACTTC,CSVVTAGFNIQYF
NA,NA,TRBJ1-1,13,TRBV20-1,TGCAGTGCTAGATGGGGCGCGAGGGGAACAGCTTTCTTT,CSARWGARGTAFF
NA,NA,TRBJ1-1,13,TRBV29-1,TGCAGCGTTAGTTCCGCGATAAACACTGAAGCTTTCTTT,CSVSSAINTEAFF
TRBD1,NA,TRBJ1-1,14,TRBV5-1,TGCGCCAGCAGCAACGACAGGGTTCGGGCTGAAGCTTTCTTT,CASSNDRVRAEAFF
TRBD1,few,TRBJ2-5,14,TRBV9,TGTGCCAGCAGCGCTACGGGACAGCGGGAGACCCAGTACTTC,CASSATGQRETQYF
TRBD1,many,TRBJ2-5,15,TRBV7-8,TGTGCCAGCAGCTTAGACGGGACAGGGCGGGAGACCCAGTACTTC,CASSLDGTGRETQYF
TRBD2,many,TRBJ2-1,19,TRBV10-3,TGTGCCATCAGTTTCCCGAAGAATCAAAGCGGGGACCCCTACAATGAGCAGTTCTTC,CAISFPKNQSGDPYNEQFF
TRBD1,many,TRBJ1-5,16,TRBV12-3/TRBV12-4,TGTGCCAGCAGGCAAACCGGGACAGGGGCCGATCAGCCCCAGCATTTT,CASRQTGTGADQPQHF
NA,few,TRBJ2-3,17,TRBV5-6,TGTGCCAGCAGCTGGGGGGTAAGGCGGGGAAACACAGATACGCAGTATTTT,CASSWGVRRGNTDTQYF
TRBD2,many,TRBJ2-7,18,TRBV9,TGTGCCAGCAGCGCCACCGGGACTAGCGGGGGGTACTCCTACGAGCAGTACTTC,CASSATGTSGGYSYEQYF
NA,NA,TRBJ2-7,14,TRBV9,TGTGCCAGCAGCGTAGATCCCAGGGTGGGTGAGCAGTACTTC,CASSVDPRVGEQYF
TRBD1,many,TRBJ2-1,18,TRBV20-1,TGCAGTGCTAGACCATGGGACCCCGGGACAGGATCCTACAATGAGCAGTTCTTC,CSARPWDPGTGSYNEQFF
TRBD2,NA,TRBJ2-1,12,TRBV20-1,TGCAGTGCTAGAGGGGGGGGGAATGAGCAGTTCTTC,CSARGGGNEQFF
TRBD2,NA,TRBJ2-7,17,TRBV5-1,TGCGCCAGCAGCAGTACACTAGCGGGAACTTGGTCCTACGAGCAGTACTTC,CASSSTLAGTWSYEQYF
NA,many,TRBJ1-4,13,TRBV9,TGTGCCAGCAGCGGGGGGACTAATGAAAAACTGTTTTTT,CASSGGTNEKLFF
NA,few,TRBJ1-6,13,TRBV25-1,TGTGCCAGCGCCAAGGCAGCTTATTCACCCCTCCACTTT,CASAKAAYSPLHF
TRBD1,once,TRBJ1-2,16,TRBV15,TGTGCCACCAGCAGAGTTGGGGACAGGGGGCGCATTGGCTACACCTTC,CATSRVGDRGRIGYTF
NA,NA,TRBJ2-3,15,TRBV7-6,TGTGCCAGCAGCCAAGAGAGGGTTAACACAGATACGCAGTATTTT,CASSQERVNTDTQYF
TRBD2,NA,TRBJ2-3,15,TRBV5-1,TGCGCCAGCAGCTTGATGACTAGCGGCACAGATACGCAGTATTTT,CASSLMTSGTDTQYF
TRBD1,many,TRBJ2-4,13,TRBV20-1,TGCAGTGCTAGTCCACAGGGGGCTGACATTCAGTACTTC,CSASPQGADIQYF
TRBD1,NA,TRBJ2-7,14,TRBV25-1,TGTGCCAGCAGTGAACGGGACAGGGGGTACGAGCAGTACTTC,CASSERDRGYEQYF
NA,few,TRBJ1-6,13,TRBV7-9,TGTGCCAGCAGCTACTCCGGCGATTCACCCCTCCACTTT,CASSYSGDSPLHF
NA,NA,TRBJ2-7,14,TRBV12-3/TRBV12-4,TGTGCCAGCCTGGAGGGGGATATAGGCTACGAGCAGTACTTC,CASLEGDIGYEQYF
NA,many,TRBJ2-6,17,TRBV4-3,TGCGCCAGCAGCCAAGATGGGGCTAGCGCTGGGGCCAACGTCCTGACTTTC,CASSQDGASAGANVLTF
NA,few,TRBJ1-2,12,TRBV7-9,TGTGCCAGCAGCCCGGCTAACTATGGCTACACCTTC,CASSPANYGYTF
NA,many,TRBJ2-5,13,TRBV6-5,TGTGCCAGCAGTACGTCCGGGAAAGAGACCCAGTACTTC,CASSTSGKETQYF
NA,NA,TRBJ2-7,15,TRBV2,TGTGCCAGCAGTGAAGATCCAGGGAATCCCTACGAGCAGTACTTC,CASSEDPGNPYEQYF